A selection of T cell receptor beta chains follows, all from one sample in a study of T-cell memory formation after mild COVID-19. TCRdb redid the calling of the 5' RACE reads with MiXCR, one entry per CDR3 protein. Found here are about 270,000 distinct CDR3 sequences, 15% of them singletons; the top ten hold 2.1%. Source material: PBMCs or a T cell subset sorted from them (not recorded which). Source of these receptors: an adult woman who had mild COVID-19 (a few samples of this study predate the infection). Cell type and time point are not known. Each CDR3 is given with its conserved first and last residue. A D gene is named only where the DNA matches it firmly. A row's size may be missing; if present it is once, few, many or a size class.

J gene | CDR3 length | V gene | D gene | clone size | CDR3 DNA | CDR3 protein
TRBJ2-7 | 15 | TRBV27 | . | many | TGTGCCAGCAGTTTATCCTGGCAGATGTCCTACGAGCAGTACTTC | CASSLSWQMSYEQYF
TRBJ2-5 | 14 | TRBV19 | . | . | TGTGCCAGTAGTAAGCCGGGTTACCAAGAGACCCAGTACTTC | CASSKPGYQETQYF
TRBJ1-1 | 14 | TRBV7-9 | . | few | TGTGCCAGCAGCTTAGGGGGCAGAATGGATGAAGCTTTCTTT | CASSLGGRMDEAFF
TRBJ1-2 | 16 | TRBV12-3/TRBV12-4 | . | many | TGTGCCAGCAGGCTCACAGGGATCCCCACTAACTATGGCTACACCTTC | CASRLTGIPTNYGYTF
TRBJ2-1 | 15 | TRBV20-1 | TRBD2 | . | TGCAGTGGAAACTCCGGGACTAGCGGCTACAATGAGCAGTTCTTC | CSGNSGTSGYNEQFF
TRBJ2-3 | 15 | TRBV2 | TRBD2 | few | TGTGCCAGCAGCGAGCCTCTAGCGGGAGCAGATACGCAGTATTTT | CASSEPLAGADTQYF
TRBJ2-6 | 16 | TRBV7-3 | TRBD1 | . | TGTGCCAGCAGCTCGGACAGGGGTGCTGGGGCCAACGTCCTGACTTTC | CASSSDRGAGANVLTF
TRBJ2-5 | 19 | TRBV4-1 | TRBD2 | few | TGCGCCAGCAGCCAAGTCTTCGGTGGCCTGGGGGGGGTACAAGAGACCCAGTACTTC | CASSQVFGGLGGVQETQYF
TRBJ2-1 | 15 | TRBV12-5 | TRBD1 | few | TGTGCTAGTGGTTTGGAGGGGGCCCAGGACAATGAGCAGTTCTTC | CASGLEGAQDNEQFF
TRBJ1-3 | 14 | TRBV7-8 | TRBD1 | . | TGTGCCAGCAGGACAGGGGGCGCTGGAAACACCATATATTTT | CASRTGGAGNTIYF
TRBJ2-5 | 17 | TRBV20-1 | . | few | TGCAGTGCTAGGCAACGGGAGGGGGCCCCACTTAAAGAGACCCAGTACTTC | CSARQREGAPLKETQYF
TRBJ1-2 | 15 | TRBV7-9 | TRBD1 | few | TGTGCCAGCAGCCAGGACAGGGGGCTGGTCTATGGCTACACCTTC | CASSQDRGLVYGYTF
TRBJ2-5 | 14 | TRBV5-1 | . | . | TGCGCCAGCAGCTCCGGGACCTACCAAGAGACCCAGTACTTC | CASSSGTYQETQYF
TRBJ1-2 | 14 | TRBV7-9 | . | . | TGTGCCAGCAGCTTAGTAGTCAGGGGAGGAGGCTACACCTTC | CASSLVVRGGGYTF
TRBJ1-1 | 16 | TRBV10-3 | . | . | TGTGCCATCAGTGAGGCGCAGGGGCCAGCTGACACTGAAGCTTTCTTT | CAISEAQGPADTEAFF
TRBJ1-2 | 14 | TRBV7-3 | . | . | TGTGCCAGCAGCCCGCAGCCCCTTAAGGAGGGCTACACCTTC | CASSPQPLKEGYTF
TRBJ2-3 | 14 | TRBV25-1 | TRBD2 | . | TGTGCCAGCAGTGAGGGCGGGGGAAAAGTTACGCAGTATTTT | CASSEGGGKVTQYF
TRBJ2-7 | 16 | TRBV6-6 | TRBD1 | . | TGTGCCAGCAGTCGCCCGGGACAGGGTACAGACTACGAGCAGTACTTC | CASSRPGQGTDYEQYF
TRBJ1-5 | 13 | TRBV20-1 | . | few | TGCAGTGCTCTACGGGACGTTCATCGGCCCCAGCATTTT | CSALRDVHRPQHF
TRBJ2-1 | 10 | TRBV5-5 | . | once | TGTGCCAGCAGCTCTAATGAGCAGTTCTTC | CASSSNEQFF
TRBJ1-1 | 16 | TRBV11-3 | TRBD1 | . | TGTGCCAGCAGCTCGGGACAGGGCCGCGGGAACACTGAAGCTTTCTTT | CASSSGQGRGNTEAFF
TRBJ1-1 | 15 | TRBV5-5 | . | few | TGTGCCAGCATCCCGAGCCCAGTTAGGAACACTGAAGCTTTCTTT | CASIPSPVRNTEAFF
TRBJ1-2 | 14 | TRBV19 | . | few | TGTGCCAGTAGCCCGGACAGTTCCTTCTATGGCTACACCTTC | CASSPDSSFYGYTF
TRBJ1-1 | 14 | TRBV18 | . | few | TGTGCCAGCTCACCCTCTCCCCGGTCTCCTGAAGCTTTCTTT | CASSPSPRSPEAFF
TRBJ1-2 | 14 | TRBV6-6 | . | . | TGTGCCAGCAGTTGGGAACAGGGATTCTATGGCTACACCTTC | CASSWEQGFYGYTF
TRBJ1-3 | 18 | TRBV4-1 | . | . | TGCGCCAGCAGCCAAGGGACAGTGGGCCTCCGCTCTGGAAACACCATATATTTT | CASSQGTVGLRSGNTIYF
TRBJ2-3 | 14 | TRBV20-1 | TRBD1 | . | TGCAGTGCTAGAGCGGGACAGGGCACAGATACGCAGTATTTT | CSARAGQGTDTQYF
TRBJ1-2 | 14 | TRBV5-1 | . | few | TGCGCCAGCAGCTTAGCGACAGCCACCGGTGGCTACACCTTC | CASSLATATGGYTF
TRBJ2-7 | 13 | TRBV20-1 | TRBD1 | many | TGCAGTGCTTGGGGACAGGGGAGTAGCGAGCAGTACTTC | CSAWGQGSSEQYF
TRBJ1-1 | 16 | TRBV5-5 | . | few | TGTGCCAGCAGCCCCGGGGGGCGTCATATGAACACTGAAGCTTTCTTT | CASSPGGRHMNTEAFF
TRBJ2-2 | 15 | TRBV20-1 | . | . | TGCAGTGCTAGAGTAGGAGCGGGTAACACCGGGGAGCTGTTTTTT | CSARVGAGNTGELFF
TRBJ2-2 | 14 | TRBV12-3/TRBV12-4 | . | few | TGTGCCAGCAGTACCCCTGGGGTCCCCGGGGAGCTGTTTTTT | CASSTPGVPGELFF
TRBJ1-3 | 18 | TRBV6-6 | TRBD1 | . | TGTGCCAGCAGTTACTCGAAGGGGCAGGGGGCTGCTGGAAACACCATATATTTT | CASSYSKGQGAAGNTIYF
TRBJ2-3 | 15 | TRBV5-1 | TRBD1 | few | TGCGCCAGCAGCTTGGACAGGGGAGCGGCAGATACGCAGTATTTT | CASSLDRGAADTQYF
TRBJ1-1 | 14 | TRBV7-9 | TRBD1 | . | TGTGCCAGCAGCCCGACAGGGAAGAACACTGAAGCTTTCTTT | CASSPTGKNTEAFF
TRBJ2-2 | 14 | TRBV7-8 | . | many | TGTGCCAGCAGCCCCGGGGTGAACACCGGGGAGCTGTTTTTT | CASSPGVNTGELFF
TRBJ1-2 | 12 | TRBV20-1 | . | many | TGCAGTGCAGCAGACAGTAACTATGGCTACACCTTC | CSAADSNYGYTF
TRBJ1-5 | 15 | TRBV12-3/TRBV12-4 | TRBD1 | few | TGTGCCAGCAGCCAACAGGGGGCCGCGAATCAGCCCCAGCATTTT | CASSQQGAANQPQHF
TRBJ2-1 | 15 | TRBV7-2 | . | . | TGTGCCAGCAGCTTAGAGCACGGGCCCTACAATGAGCAGTTCTTC | CASSLEHGPYNEQFF
TRBJ2-5 | 13 | TRBV7-7 | . | many | TGTGCTAGCAGCTTTGGCAGGGGAGAGACCCAGTACTTC | CASSFGRGETQYF
TRBJ2-5 | 13 | TRBV9 | . | . | TGTGCCAGCAGCGTAGGGCCCAGGGAGACCCAGTACTTC | CASSVGPRETQYF
TRBJ2-7 | 14 | TRBV20-1 | . | . | TGCAGTGCTAGAAGAAGACGTTTTACGAACGAGCAGTACTTC | CSARRRRFTNEQYF
TRBJ1-1 | 15 | TRBV12-3/TRBV12-4 | . | few | TGTGCCAGCAGTTTAGGTGGCAGACAGCTCAAAAAAGCTTTCTTT | CASSLGGRQLKKAFF
TRBJ1-2 | 15 | TRBV6-1 | TRBD1 | few | TGTGCCAGCATTGGGCCCGGGAGAGGGGGCAATGGCTACACCTTC | CASIGPGRGGNGYTF
TRBJ2-1 | 13 | TRBV30 | TRBD2 | . | TGTGCCTGGAATGAACTAGCGGGGCATGAGCAGTTCTTC | CAWNELAGHEQFF
TRBJ2-1 | 18 | TRBV19 | TRBD2 | . | TGTGCCAGTAGTATAGATGGCATAGCGGGGGGTTCCCGCAATGAGCAGTTCTTC | CASSIDGIAGGSRNEQFF
TRBJ2-2 | 13 | TRBV29-1 | . | . | TGCAGCGTTCCACTTAAGAACACCGGGGAGCTGTTTTTT | CSVPLKNTGELFF
TRBJ2-3 | 14 | TRBV5-8 | TRBD1 | many | TGTGCCAGCACCCGGGCAGGGGGTTACGATACGCAGTATTTT | CASTRAGGYDTQYF
TRBJ2-3 | 15 | TRBV7-9 | TRBD2 | few | TGTGCCAGCAGACCCGGGACTAGCGGGAGAGATACGCAGTATTTT | CASRPGTSGRDTQYF
TRBJ2-3 | 12 | TRBV12-3/TRBV12-4 | . | few | TGTGCCAGCACCAGGACCGTCGATACGCAGTATTTT | CASTRTVDTQYF
TRBJ1-5 | 15 | TRBV20-1 | . | . | TGCAGTGCTAGAGATGGGACCCCGAGAGGGCAGCCCCAGCATTTT | CSARDGTPRGQPQHF
TRBJ2-3 | 15 | TRBV12-3/TRBV12-4 | . | once | TGTGCCAGCAGTGCCGGGCCGTCTAGCACAGATACGCAGTATTTT | CASSAGPSSTDTQYF
TRBJ2-3 | 13 | TRBV7-2 | . | . | TGTGCCAGCAGCTACGGGCCAGAAGATACGCAGTATTTT | CASSYGPEDTQYF
TRBJ2-3 | 17 | TRBV4-2 | TRBD2 | . | TGTGCCAGCAGCCAGTATACTAGCGGGGGGGCATCAGATACGCAGTATTTT | CASSQYTSGGASDTQYF
TRBJ2-3 | 15 | TRBV28 | TRBD1 | . | TGTGCCAGCAGTTTATCGACAGGGCCGGTAGATACGCAGTATTTT | CASSLSTGPVDTQYF
TRBJ2-7 | 13 | TRBV12-3/TRBV12-4 | . | . | TGTGCCAGCAGGGTCCGTGGCATAAGCGAGCAGTACTTC | CASRVRGISEQYF
TRBJ2-3 | 16 | TRBV18 | TRBD2 | . | TGTGCCAGCTCACCGCGAGGGACTAGCGGGAGGAATACGCAGTATTTT | CASSPRGTSGRNTQYF
TRBJ2-1 | 15 | TRBV25-1 | TRBD2 | . | TGTGCCAGCAGTGATCGGACTAGCGGATACAATGAGCAGTTCTTC | CASSDRTSGYNEQFF
TRBJ1-1 | 14 | TRBV29-1 | TRBD1 | many | TGCAGCGTTTTGGATCAGGGGGGGAACACTGAAGCTTTCTTT | CSVLDQGGNTEAFF
TRBJ2-2 | 14 | TRBV5-1 | TRBD2 | . | TGCGCCAGCAGCTTAGCGGGGGGTTCCGGGGAGCTGTTTTTT | CASSLAGGSGELFF